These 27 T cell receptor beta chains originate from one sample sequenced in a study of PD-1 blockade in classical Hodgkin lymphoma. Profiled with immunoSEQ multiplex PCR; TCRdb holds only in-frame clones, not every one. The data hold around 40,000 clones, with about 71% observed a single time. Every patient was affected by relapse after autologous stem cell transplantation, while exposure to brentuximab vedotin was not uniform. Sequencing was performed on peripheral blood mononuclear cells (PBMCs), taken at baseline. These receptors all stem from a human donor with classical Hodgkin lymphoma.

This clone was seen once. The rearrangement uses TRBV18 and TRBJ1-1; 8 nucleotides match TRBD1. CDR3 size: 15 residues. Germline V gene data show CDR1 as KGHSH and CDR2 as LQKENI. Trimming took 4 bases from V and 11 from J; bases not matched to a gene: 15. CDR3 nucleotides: TGTGCCAGCTCACTTACTGATTCAGGGGGCTGGTTTGCTTTCTTT. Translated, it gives CASSLTDSGGWFAFF.

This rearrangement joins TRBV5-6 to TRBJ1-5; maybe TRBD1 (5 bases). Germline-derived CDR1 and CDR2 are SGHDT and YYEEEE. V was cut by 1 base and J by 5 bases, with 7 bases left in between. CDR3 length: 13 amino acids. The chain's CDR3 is CASSLTGDQPQHF. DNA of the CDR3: TGTGCCAGCAGCTTGACGGGGGATCAGCCCCAGCATTTT.

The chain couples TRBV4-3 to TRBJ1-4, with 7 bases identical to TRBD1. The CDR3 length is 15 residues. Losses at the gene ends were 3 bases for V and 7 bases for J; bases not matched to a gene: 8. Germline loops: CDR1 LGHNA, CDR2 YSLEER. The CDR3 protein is CASSQAGTAVEKLFF. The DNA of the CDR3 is TGCGCCAGCAGCCAGGCCGGGACAGCGGTTGAAAAACTGTTTTTT.

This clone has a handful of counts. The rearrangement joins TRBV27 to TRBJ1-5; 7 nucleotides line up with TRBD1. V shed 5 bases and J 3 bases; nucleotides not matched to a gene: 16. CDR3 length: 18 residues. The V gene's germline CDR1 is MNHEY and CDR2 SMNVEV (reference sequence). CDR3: CASSQTTQGERINQPQHF. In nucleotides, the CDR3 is TGTGCCAGCAGTCAGACAACGCAGGGGGAGAGAATCAATCAGCCCCAGCATTTT.

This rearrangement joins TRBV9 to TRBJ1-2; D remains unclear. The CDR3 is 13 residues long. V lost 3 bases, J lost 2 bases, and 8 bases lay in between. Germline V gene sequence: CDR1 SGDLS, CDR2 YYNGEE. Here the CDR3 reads CASSDGLNYGYTF. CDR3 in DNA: TGTGCCAGCAGCGACGGACTCAACTATGGCTACACCTTC.

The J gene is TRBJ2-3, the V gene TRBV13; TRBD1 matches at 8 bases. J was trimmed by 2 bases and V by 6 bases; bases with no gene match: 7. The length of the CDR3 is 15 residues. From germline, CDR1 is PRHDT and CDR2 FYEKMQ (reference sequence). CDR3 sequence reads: CASSSDRGYTDTQYF. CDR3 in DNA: TGTGCCAGCAGTTCCGACAGGGGTTACACAGATACGCAGTATTTT.

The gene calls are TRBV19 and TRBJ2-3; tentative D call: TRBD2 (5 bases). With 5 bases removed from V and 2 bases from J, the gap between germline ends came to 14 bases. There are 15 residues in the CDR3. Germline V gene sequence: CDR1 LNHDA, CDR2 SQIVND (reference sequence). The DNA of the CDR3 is TGTGCCAGTAGTGACGACTCGGGAATCACAGATACGCAGTATTTT. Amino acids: CASSDDSGITDTQYF.

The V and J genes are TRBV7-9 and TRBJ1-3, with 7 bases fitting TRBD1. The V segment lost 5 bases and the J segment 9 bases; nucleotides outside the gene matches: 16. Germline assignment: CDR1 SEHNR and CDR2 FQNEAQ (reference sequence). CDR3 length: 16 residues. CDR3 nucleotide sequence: TGTGCCAGCAGCATCACCCGGGGAGGGGGCGCTTTCACCATATATTTT. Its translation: CASSITRGGGAFTIYF. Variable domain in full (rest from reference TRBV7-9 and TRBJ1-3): DTGVSQNPRHKITKRGQNVTFRCDPISEHNRLYWYRQTLGQGPEFLTYFQNEAQLEKSRLLSDRFSAERPKGSFSTLEIQRTEQGDSAMYLCASSITRGGGAFTIYFGEGSWLTVV.

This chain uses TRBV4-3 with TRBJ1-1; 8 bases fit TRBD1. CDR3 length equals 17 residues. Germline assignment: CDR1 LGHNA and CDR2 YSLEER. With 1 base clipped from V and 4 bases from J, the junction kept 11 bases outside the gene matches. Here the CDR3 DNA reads TGCGCCAGCAGCCAAGTTCCTTCCAGGGGGCTTAGCACTGAAGCTTTCTTT. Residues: CASSQVPSRGLSTEAFF.

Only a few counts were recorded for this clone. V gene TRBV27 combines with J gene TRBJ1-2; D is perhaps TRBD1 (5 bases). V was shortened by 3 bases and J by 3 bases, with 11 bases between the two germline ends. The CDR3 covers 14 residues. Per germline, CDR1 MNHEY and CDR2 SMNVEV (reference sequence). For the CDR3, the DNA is TGTGCCAGCAGTTTGGTTGGGGGGGACTATGGCTACACCTTC. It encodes CASSLVGGDYGYTF.

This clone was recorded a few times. The CDR3 nucleotides are TGTGCCATCAGTGAGCGGGGGGATTGGCCCCAGCATTTT. Its protein is CAISERGDWPQHF. The J gene is TRBJ1-5, the V gene TRBV10-3; tentatively, D is TRBD1 (5 bases). The CDR3 sequence is 13 residues long. Trimming pared 2 bases from V and 9 bases from J, leaving 11 bases between. CDR1 and CDR2 (germline): ENHRY, SYGVKD.

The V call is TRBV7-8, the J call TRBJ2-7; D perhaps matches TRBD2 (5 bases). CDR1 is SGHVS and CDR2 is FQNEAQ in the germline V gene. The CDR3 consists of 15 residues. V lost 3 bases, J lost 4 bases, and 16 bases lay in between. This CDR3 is CASSFAPGIGYEQYF. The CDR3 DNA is TGTGCCAGCAGCTTCGCCCCGGGAATCGGATACGAGCAGTACTTC.

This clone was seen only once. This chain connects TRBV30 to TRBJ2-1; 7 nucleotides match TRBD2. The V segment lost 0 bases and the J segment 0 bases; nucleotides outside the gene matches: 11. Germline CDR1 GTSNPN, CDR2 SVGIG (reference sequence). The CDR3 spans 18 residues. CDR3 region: CAWSVLKAGTSSYNEQFF. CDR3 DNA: TGTGCCTGGAGTGTACTTAAAGCGGGGACGAGCTCCTACAATGAGCAGTTCTTC. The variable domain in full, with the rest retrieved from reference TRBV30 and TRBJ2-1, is SQTIHQWPATLVQPVGSPLSLECTVEGTSNPNLYWYRQAAGRGLQLLFYSVGIGQISSEVPQNLSASRPQDRQFILSSKKLLLSDSGFYLCAWSVLKAGTSSYNEQFFGPGTRLTVL.

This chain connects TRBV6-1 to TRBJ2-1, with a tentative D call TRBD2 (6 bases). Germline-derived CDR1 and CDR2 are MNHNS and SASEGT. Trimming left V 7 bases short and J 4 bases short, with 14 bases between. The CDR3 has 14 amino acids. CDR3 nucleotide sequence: TGTGCCAGCATCAGAGCGGGTATTTACAATGAGCAGTTCTTC. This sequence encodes CASIRAGIYNEQFF.

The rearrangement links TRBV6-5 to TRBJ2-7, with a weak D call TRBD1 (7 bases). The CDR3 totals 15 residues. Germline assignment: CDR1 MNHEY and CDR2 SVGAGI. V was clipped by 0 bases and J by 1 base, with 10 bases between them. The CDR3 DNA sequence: TGTGCCAGCAGTTACTCGACAGGGAGGTCCTACGAGCAGTACTTC. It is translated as CASSYSTGRSYEQYF.

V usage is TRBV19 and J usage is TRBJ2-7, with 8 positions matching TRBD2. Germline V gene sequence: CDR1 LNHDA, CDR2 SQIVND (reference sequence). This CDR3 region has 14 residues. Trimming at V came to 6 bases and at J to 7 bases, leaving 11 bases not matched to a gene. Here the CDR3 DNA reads TGTGCCAGTAGCCCAGCGGGAGCCCCCTTTGAGCAGTACTTC. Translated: CASSPAGAPFEQYF.

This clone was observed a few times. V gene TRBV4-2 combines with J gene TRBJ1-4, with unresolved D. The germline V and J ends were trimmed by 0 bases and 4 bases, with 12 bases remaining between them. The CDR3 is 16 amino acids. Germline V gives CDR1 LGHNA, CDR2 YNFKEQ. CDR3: CASSQDPADINEKLFF. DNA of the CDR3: TGTGCCAGCAGCCAAGACCCAGCAGACATTAATGAAAAACTGTTTTTT.

CDR3 DNA: TGTGCCAGTAGTATAGGCGCAGCGGATACCTCATGGGGGACTGAAGCTTTCTTT. Its translation is CASSIGAADTSWGTEAFF. The V gene is TRBV19, the J gene TRBJ1-1, with D tentatively TRBD1 (5 bases). The CDR3 is made up of 18 amino acids. Per the germline V gene, CDR1 is LNHDA and CDR2 is SQIVND (reference sequence). V was cut by 1 base and J by 5 bases, with 23 bases left in between.

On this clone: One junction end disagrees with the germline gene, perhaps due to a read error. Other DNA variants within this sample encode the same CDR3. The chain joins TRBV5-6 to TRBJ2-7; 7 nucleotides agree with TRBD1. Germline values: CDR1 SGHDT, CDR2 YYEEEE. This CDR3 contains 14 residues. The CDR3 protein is CASSFYRGTYEQYF. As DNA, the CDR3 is TGTGCCAGCAGCTTTTACAGGGGAACCTATGAGCAGTACTTC.

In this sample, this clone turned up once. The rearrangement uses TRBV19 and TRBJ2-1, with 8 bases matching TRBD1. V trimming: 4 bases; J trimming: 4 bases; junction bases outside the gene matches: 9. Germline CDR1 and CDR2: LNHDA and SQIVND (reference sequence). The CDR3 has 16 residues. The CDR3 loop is CASSTLAGTGYNEQFF. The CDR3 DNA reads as TGTGCCAGTAGTACGCTGGCGGGGACAGGATACAATGAGCAGTTCTTC.

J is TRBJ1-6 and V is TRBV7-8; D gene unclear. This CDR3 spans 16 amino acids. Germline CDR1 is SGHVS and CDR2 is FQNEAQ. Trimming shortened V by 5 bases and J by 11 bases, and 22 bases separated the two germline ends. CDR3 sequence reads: CASSREDPHSGTPLHF. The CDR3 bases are TGTGCCAGCAGCCGAGAAGATCCCCATTCTGGGACACCCCTCCACTTT. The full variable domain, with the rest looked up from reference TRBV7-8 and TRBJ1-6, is GAGVSQSPRYKVAKRGQDVALRCDPISGHVSLFWYQQALGQGPEFLTYFQNEAQLDKSGLPSDRFFAERPEGSVSTLKIQRTQQEDSAVYLCASSREDPHSGTPLHFGNGTRLTVT.

CDR3 in DNA: TGTGCCAGCAATACCCGTGGTTCAGGGAACTATGGCTACACCTTC. This gives the protein CASNTRGSGNYGYTF. The J gene is TRBJ1-2, the V gene TRBV6-1; possibly TRBD1 for D (5 bases). Germline CDR1 is MNHNS and CDR2 is SASEGT. Trimming stripped 7 bases from V and 2 bases from J, with 17 bases between. The CDR3 spans 15 residues.

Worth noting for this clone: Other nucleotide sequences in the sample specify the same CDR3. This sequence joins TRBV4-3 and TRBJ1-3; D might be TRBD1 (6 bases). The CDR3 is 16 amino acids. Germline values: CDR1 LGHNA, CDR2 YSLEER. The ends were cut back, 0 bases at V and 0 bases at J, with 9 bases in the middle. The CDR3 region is CASSQDPRGSGNTIYF. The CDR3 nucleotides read TGCGCCAGCAGCCAAGACCCCAGGGGCTCTGGAAACACCATATATTTT.

CDR3 sequence (DNA): TGTGCCTGGAGTGTAGACTACACCTTC. This encodes CAWSVDYTF. The chain uses TRBV30 and TRBJ1-2; D not resolved. The germline gives CDR1 GTSNPN, CDR2 SVGIG (reference sequence). The CDR3 is 9 residues long. V gave up 0 bases and J gave up 10 bases, with 3 bases separating them. The entire variable domain, with the rest obtained from reference TRBV30 and TRBJ1-2, is as follows: SQTIHQWPATLVQPVGSPLSLECTVEGTSNPNLYWYRQAAGRGLQLLFYSVGIGQISSEVPQNLSASRPQDRQFILSSKKLLLSDSGFYLCAWSVDYTFGSGTRLTVV.

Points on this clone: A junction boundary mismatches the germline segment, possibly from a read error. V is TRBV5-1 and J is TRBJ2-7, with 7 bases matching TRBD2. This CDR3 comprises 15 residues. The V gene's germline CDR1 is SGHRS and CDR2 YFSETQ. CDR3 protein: CASSSYGGTSYEQHF. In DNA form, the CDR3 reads TGCGCCAGCAGCTCCTACGGGGGGACCTCCTACGAGCAGCACTTC.

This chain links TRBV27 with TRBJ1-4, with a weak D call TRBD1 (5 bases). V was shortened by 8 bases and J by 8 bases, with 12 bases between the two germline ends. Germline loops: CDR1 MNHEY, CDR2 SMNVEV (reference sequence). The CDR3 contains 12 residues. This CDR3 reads CASRGEGEKLFF. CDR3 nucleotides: TGTGCCAGCCGGGGCGAAGGAGAAAAACTGTTTTTT.

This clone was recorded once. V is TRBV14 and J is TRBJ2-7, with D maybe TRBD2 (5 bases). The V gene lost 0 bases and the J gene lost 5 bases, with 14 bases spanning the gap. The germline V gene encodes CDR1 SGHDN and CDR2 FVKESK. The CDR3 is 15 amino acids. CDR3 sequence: CASSQDLASFHEQYF. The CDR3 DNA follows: TGTGCCAGCAGCCAAGATTTGGCTAGCTTCCACGAGCAGTACTTC.